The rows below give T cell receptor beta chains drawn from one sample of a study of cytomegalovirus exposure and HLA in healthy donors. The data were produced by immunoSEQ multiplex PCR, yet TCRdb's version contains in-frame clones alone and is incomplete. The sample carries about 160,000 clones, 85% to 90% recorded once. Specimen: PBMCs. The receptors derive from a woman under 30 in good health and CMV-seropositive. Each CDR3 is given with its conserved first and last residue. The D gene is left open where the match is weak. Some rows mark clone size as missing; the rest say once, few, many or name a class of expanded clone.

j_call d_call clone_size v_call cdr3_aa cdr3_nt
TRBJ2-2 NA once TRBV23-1 CASSQSVGQNTGELFF TGCGCCAGCAGTCAATCAGTAGGACAGAACACCGGGGAGCTGTTTTTT
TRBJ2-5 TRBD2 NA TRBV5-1 CASSYGLAGGLDETQYF TGCGCCAGCAGCTATGGACTAGCGGGAGGGCTGGACGAGACCCAGTACTTC
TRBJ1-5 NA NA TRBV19 CASSIVGSNQPQHF TGTGCCAGTAGTATAGTCGGTAGCAATCAGCCCCAGCATTTT
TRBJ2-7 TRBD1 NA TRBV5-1 CASSLGTGGRREQYF TGCGCCAGCAGCTTGGGGACAGGGGGCCGTCGCGAGCAGTACTTC
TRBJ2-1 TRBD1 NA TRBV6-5 CASSPTGAITDEQFF TGTGCCAGCAGCCCTACAGGGGCAATTACCGATGAGCAGTTCTTC
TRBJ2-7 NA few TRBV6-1 CASSSWSGQTYEQYF TGTGCCAGCAGTAGCTGGAGTGGACAGACCTACGAGCAGTACTTC
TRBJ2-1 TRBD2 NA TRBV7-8 CASSLDTGLAEPYNEQFF TGTGCCAGCAGCCTAGACACGGGACTAGCGGAGCCCTACAATGAGCAGTTCTTC
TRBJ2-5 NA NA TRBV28 CASSLERETQYF TGTGCCAGCAGTTTAGAGAGGGAGACCCAGTACTTC
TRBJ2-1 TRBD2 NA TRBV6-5 CASSYSGTSDNEQFF TGTGCCAGCAGTTACTCTGGGACTAGCGACAATGAGCAGTTCTTC
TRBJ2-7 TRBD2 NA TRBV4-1 CASSQVLAGATEQYF TGCGCCAGCAGCCAGGTCCTAGCGGGAGCTACCGAGCAGTACTTC
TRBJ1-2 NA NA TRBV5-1 CASSLDGLNYGYTF TGCGCCAGCAGCTTGGACGGACTTAACTATGGCTACACCTTC
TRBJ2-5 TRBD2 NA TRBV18 CASSPPSLAGKTQYF TGTGCCAGCTCACCACCGAGTCTAGCGGGAAAGACCCAGTACTTC
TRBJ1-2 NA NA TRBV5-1 CASRGSGTNGYTF TGCGCCAGCAGGGGTTCCGGGACAAATGGCTACACCTTC
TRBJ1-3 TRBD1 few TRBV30 CAWSAGTGDGNTIYF TGTGCCTGGAGTGCCGGGACAGGGGATGGAAACACCATATATTTT
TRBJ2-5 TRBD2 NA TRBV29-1 CSVDRRPSGSGETQYF TGCAGCGTTGACCGAAGGCCTAGCGGGAGCGGGGAGACCCAGTACTTC
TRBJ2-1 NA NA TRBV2 CARARGTTEYNEQFF TGTGCCAGAGCGAGGGGGACGACGGAATACAATGAGCAGTTCTTC
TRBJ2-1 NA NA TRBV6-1 CASLPPRGAHEQFF TGTGCCAGCCTCCCCCCCCGGGGGGCGCATGAGCAGTTCTTC
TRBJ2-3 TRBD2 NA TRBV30 CAWGRGGAGGLVFWSF TGTGCCTGGGGCCGTGGGGGCGCGGGAGGGCTGGTCTTTTGGTCGTTC
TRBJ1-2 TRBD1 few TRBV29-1 CSVRQGDDYTF TGCAGCGTTCGACAGGGTGATGACTACACCTTC
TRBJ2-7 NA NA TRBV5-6 CASSFNRASYEQYF TGTGCCAGCAGCTTCAACAGGGCTAGCTACGAGCAGTACTTC
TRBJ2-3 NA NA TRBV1 CTSSQEPSGRTF TGCACCAGCAGCCAGGAACCTAGCGGGAGGACGTTT
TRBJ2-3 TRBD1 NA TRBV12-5 CASGPGLFVTWPGQGRCGTDTQYF TGTGCTAGTGGTCCTGGATTGTTTGTAACTTGGCCCGGACAGGGAAGGTGCGGTACAGATACGCAGTATTTT
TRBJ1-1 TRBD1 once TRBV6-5 CASSYSLVSGGTEAFF TGTGCCAGCAGTTACTCGTTGGTGTCAGGGGGGACTGAAGCTTTCTTT
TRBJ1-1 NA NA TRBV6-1 CASSPLRGWSTEAFF TGTGCCAGCAGTCCTCTCAGAGGATGGAGCACTGAAGCTTTCTTT
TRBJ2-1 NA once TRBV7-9 CASSLEFRVFEQFF TGTGCCAGCAGCTTAGAGTTCAGGGTATTTGAGCAGTTCTTC
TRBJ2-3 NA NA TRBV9 CASSVAGSKSTDTQYF TGTGCCAGCAGCGTAGCCGGGAGCAAAAGCACAGATACGCAGTATTTT
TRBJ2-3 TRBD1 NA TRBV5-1 CASSYRGPDTQYF TGCGCCAGCAGCTACAGGGGACCAGATACGCAGTATTTT
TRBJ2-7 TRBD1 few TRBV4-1 CASSYSPGQVYEQYF TGCGCCAGCAGCTACAGTCCGGGACAGGTCTACGAGCAGTACTTC
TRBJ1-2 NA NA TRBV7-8 CASSPTANYGYTF TGTGCCAGCAGTCCAACAGCTAACTATGGCTACACCTTC
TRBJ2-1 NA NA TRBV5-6 CASSLLASVISRDEQFF TGTGCCAGCAGCTTGTTGGCTAGCGTCATCTCTAGGGATGAGCAGTTCTTC
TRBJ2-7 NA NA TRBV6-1 CASRFSTRNEQYF TGTGCCAGCAGGTTCTCTACTAGGAACGAGCAGTACTTC
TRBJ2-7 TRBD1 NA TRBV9 CASSFSPGTAPYEQYF TGTGCCAGCAGCTTCTCCCCCGGGACAGCACCCTACGAGCAGTACTTC
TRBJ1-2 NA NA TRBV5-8 CASSLAGRGALYGYTF TGTGCCAGCAGCTTGGCCGGCAGGGGCGCACTTTATGGCTACACCTTC
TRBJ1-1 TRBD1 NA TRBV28 CASIPLRQGTNTEAFF TGTGCCAGCATTCCCCTCAGACAGGGGACGAACACTGAAGCTTTCTTT
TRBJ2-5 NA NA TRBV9 CASSVGGTNQETQYF TGTGCCAGCAGTGTGGGGGGAACAAACCAAGAGACCCAGTACTTC
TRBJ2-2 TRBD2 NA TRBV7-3 CASSLGLGVTGELFF TGTGCCAGCAGCTTAGGACTAGGGGTAACCGGGGAGCTGTTTTTT
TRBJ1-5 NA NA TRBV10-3 CAIRANSNQPQHF TGTGCCATCAGAGCGAATAGCAATCAGCCCCAGCATTTT
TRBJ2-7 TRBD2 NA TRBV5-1 CASSRTGTSREQYF TGCGCCAGCAGCCGAACCGGGACTAGTAGGGAGCAGTACTTC
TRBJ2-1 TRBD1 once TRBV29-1 CSVGTGRQRGKFF TGCAGCGTTGGGACAGGGAGGCAGCGTGGGAAGTTCTTC
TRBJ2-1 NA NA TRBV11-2 CASSFQGASYNEQFF TGTGCCAGCAGCTTTCAGGGCGCCTCCTACAATGAGCAGTTCTTC
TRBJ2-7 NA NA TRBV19 CASTSTGTDEQYF TGTGCCAGCACAAGCACAGGGACGGACGAGCAGTACTTC
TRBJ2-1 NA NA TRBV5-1 CASSSSAGPMNEQFF TGCGCCAGCAGCTCGTCAGCGGGCCCTATGAATGAGCAGTTCTTC
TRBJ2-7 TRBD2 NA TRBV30 CACRTSGSEQYF TGTGCCTGCCGGACTAGCGGGAGCGAGCAGTACTTC
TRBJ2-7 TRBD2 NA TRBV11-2 CASSLTVVTSGSYEQYF TGTGCCAGCAGCTTAACGGTCGTGACTAGCGGGTCCTACGAGCAGTACTTC
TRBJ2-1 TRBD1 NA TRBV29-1 CSVETGRNEQFF TGCAGCGTTGAGACAGGGCGGAATGAGCAGTTCTTC
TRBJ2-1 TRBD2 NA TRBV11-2 CASSLGGGEQFF TGTGCCAGCAGCTTAGGCGGGGGTGAGCAGTTCTTC
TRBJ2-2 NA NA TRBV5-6 CASSLVSGSVTGELFF TGTGCCAGCAGCTTGGTATCCGGGTCGGTAACCGGGGAGCTGTTTTTT
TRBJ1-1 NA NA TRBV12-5 CASAQVLEAFF TGTGCTAGTGCCCAGGTACTTGAAGCTTTCTTT
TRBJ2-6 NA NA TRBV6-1 CASSEAGVGANVLTF TGTGCCAGCAGTGAAGCAGGGGTGGGGGCCAACGTCCTGACTTTC
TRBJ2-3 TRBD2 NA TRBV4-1 CASSQPRLASGMGKHTDTQYF TGCGCCAGCAGCCAACCCAGGCTGGCGAGCGGGATGGGGAAGCACACAGATACGCAGTATTTT
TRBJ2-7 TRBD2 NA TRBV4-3 CASSQDDFSGRSYEQYF TGCGCCAGCAGCCAAGATGACTTTAGCGGGAGGTCCTACGAGCAGTACTTC
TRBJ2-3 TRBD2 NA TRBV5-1 CASSWSGRGTDTQYF TGCGCCAGCAGCTGGAGCGGGAGAGGCACAGATACGCAGTATTTT
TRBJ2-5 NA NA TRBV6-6 CASSQANQETQYF TGTGCCAGCAGTCAAGCTAACCAAGAGACCCAGTACTTC
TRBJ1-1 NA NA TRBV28 CASSGGTVNTEAFF TGTGCCAGCTCCGGAGGGACTGTGAACACTGAAGCTTTCTTT
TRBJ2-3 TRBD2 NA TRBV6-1 CASSEGLAGVDTQYF TGTGCCAGCAGTGAGGGACTAGCGGGAGTCGATACGCAGTATTTT